This T cell receptor beta chain emerged from a study of T cell repertoires in cytomegalovirus infection. Study summary: CMV infection together with matching HLA type was indicated by public TCR beta signatures. Study findings and constraints: CMV carriers with the relevant HLA were identified by cumulative public TCR beta family frequency.

At least ten counts were recorded for this clonotype. What it recognizes is unknown. TCRdb called the reads again in MiXCR, with one record for every CDR3 protein. The table includes approximately 250,000 distinct CDR3 sequences, roughly 10% detected once. The V gene's germline CDR1 is SGHVS and CDR2 FQNEAQ. The CDR3 is made up of 15 amino acids. J gave up 2 bases and V 5 bases, and 7 bases lay outside the gene matches. The rearrangement uses TRBV7-8 and TRBJ1-1; TRBD1 matches 8 bases. The sequence derives from a human donor in good health (CMV status not recorded). Some clones in this sample may be carry-over from other donors' samples. What was sequenced was PBMCs. The CDR3 sequence is CASSLRDRPNTEAFF. CDR3 coding DNA: TGTGCCAGCAGCCTTCGGGACAGGCCAAACACTGAAGCTTTCTTT.